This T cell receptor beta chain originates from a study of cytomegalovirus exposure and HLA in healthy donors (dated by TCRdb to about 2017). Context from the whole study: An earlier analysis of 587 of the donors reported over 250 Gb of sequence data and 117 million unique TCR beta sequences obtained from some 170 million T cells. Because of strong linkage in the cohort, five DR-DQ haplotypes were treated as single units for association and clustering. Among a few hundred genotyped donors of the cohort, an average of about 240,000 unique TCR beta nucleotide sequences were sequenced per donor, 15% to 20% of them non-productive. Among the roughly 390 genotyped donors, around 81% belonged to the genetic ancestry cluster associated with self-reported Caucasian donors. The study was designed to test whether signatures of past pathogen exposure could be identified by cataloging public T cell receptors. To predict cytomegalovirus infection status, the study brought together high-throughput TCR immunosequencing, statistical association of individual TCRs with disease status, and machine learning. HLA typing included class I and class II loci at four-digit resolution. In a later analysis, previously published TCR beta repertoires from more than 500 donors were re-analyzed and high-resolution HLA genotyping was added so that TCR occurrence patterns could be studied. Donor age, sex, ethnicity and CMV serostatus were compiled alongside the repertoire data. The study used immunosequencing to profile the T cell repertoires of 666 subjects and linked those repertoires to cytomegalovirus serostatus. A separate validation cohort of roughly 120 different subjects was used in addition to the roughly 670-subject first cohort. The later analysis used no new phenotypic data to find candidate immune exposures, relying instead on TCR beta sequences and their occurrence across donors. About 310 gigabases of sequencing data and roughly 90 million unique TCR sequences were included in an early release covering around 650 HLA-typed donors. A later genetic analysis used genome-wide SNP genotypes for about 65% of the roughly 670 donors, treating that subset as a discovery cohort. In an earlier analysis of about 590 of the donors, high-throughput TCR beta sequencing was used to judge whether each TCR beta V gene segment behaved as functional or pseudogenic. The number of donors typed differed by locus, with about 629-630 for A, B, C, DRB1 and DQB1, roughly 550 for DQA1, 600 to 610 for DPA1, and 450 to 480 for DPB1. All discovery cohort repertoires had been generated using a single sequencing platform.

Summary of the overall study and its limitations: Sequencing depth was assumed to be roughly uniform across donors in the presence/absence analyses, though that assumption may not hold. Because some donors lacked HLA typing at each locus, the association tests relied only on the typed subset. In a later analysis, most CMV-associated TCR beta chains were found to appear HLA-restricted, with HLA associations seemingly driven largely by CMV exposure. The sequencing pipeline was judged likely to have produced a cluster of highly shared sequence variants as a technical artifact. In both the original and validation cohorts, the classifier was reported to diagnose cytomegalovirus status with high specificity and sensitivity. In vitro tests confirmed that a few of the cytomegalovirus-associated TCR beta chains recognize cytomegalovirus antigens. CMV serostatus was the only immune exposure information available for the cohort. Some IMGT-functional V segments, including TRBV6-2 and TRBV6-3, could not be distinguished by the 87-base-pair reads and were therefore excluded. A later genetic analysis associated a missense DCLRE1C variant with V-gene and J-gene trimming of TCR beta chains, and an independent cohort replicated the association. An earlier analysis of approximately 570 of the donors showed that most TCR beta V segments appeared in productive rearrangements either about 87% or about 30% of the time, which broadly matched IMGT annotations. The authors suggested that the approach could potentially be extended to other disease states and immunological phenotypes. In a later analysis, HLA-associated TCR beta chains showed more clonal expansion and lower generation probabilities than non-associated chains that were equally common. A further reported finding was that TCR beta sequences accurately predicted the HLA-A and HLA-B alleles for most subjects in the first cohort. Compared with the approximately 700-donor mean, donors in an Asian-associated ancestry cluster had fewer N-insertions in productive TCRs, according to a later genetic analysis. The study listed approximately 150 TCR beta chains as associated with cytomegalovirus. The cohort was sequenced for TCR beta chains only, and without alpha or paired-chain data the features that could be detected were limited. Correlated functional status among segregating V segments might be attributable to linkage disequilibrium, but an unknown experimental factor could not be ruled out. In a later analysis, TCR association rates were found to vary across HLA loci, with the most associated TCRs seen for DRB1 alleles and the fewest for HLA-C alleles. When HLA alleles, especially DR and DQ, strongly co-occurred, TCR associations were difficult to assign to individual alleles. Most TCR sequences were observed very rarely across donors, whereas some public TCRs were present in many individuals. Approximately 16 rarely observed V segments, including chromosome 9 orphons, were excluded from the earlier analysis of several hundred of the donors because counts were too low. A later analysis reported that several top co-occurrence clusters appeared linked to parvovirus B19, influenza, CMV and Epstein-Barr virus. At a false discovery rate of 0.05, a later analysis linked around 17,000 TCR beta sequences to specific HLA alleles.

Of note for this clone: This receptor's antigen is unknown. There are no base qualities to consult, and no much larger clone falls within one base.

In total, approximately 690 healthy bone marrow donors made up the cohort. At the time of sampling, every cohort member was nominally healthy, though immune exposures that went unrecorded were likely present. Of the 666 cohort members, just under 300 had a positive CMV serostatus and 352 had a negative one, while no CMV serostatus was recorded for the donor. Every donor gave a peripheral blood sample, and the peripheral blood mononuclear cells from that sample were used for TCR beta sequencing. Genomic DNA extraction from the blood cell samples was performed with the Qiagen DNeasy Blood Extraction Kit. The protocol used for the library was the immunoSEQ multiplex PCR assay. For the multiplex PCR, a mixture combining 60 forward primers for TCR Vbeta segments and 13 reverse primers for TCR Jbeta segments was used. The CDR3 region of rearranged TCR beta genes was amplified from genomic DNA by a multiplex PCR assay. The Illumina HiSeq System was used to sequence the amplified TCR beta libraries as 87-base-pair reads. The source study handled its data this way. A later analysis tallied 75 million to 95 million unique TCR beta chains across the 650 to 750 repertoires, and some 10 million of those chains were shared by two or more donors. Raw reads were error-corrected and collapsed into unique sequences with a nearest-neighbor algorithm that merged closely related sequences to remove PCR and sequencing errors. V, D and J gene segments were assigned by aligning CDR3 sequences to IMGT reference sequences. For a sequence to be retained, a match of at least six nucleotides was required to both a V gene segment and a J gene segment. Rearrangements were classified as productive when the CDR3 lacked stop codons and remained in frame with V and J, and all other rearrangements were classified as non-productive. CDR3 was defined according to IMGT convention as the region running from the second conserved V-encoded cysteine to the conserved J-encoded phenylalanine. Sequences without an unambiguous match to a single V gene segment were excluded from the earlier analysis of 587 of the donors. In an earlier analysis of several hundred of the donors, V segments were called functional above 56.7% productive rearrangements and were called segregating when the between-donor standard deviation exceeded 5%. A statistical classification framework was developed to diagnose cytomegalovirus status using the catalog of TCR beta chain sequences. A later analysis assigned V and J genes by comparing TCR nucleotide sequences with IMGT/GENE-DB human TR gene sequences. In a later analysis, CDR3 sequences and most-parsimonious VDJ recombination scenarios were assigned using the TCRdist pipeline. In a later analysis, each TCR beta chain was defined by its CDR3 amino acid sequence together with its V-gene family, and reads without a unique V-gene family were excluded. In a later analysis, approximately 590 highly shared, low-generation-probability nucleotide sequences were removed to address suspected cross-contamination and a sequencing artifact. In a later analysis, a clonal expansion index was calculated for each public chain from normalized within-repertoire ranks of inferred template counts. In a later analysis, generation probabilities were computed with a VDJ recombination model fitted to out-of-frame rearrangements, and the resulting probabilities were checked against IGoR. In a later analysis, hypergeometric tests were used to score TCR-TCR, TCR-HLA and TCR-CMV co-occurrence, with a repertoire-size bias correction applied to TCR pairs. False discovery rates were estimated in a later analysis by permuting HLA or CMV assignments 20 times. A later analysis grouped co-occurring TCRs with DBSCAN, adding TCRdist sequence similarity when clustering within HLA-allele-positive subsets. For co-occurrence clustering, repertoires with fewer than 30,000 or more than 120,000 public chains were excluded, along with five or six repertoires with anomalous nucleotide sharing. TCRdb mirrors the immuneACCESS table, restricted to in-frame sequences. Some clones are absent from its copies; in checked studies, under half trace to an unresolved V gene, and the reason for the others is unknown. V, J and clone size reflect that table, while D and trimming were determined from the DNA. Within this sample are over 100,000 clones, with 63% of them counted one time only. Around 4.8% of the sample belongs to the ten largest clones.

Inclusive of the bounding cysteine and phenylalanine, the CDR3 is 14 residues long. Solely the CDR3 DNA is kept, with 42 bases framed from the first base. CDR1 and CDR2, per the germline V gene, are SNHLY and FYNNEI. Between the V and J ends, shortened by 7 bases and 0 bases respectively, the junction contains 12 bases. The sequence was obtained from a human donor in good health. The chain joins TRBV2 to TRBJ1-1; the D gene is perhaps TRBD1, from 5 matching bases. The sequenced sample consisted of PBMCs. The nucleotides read TGTGCCAGCACATTCGACAGAATGAACACTGAAGCTTTCTTT. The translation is CASTFDRMNTEAFF. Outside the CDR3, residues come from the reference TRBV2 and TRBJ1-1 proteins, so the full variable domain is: EPEVTQTPSHQVTQMGQEVILRCVPISNHLYFYWYRQILGQKVEFLVSFYNNEISEKSEIFDDQFSVERPDGSNFTLKIRSTKLEDSAMYFCASTFDRMNTEAFFGQGTRLTVV.